The sample holds a few counts of the clone carrying this TCR beta chain. Its antigen is undetermined. This entry is derived from a study of CD8 T cells in ankylosing spondylitis. 5'-RACE, quantitative and with molecular barcodes, yielded the TCR beta libraries. MiXCR was run by TCRdb on the 5' RACE reads, yielding one entry per CDR3 protein. The sample shows more than 500,000 distinct CDR3 sequences, under 5.5% of them seen only once. Broader study findings: Disease-linked clones reportedly showed significant enrichment in matched ankylosing spondylitis synovial fluid. A CD8+ phenotype characterized the disease-linked clones, which were relatively rare in peripheral blood. A motif of fewer than ten highly homologous TCR beta variants was seen as apparently characteristic of ankylosing spondylitis blood. Previous work reported some of these motif variants in the synovial fluid and blood of reactive arthritis.

J was trimmed by 2 bases and V by 4 bases; bases with no gene match: 9. This CDR3 has 16 residues. Germline values: CDR1 SGHAT, CDR2 FQNNGV. This clonotype was sampled from a male donor with ankylosing spondylitis. The sample taken for sequencing was blood, either unsorted or a sorted T cell fraction (not recorded which). The chain employs TRBV11-2 and TRBJ2-3, with 7 bases identical to TRBD1. The CDR3 bases are TGTGCCAGCAGCTCCAACAGGGGTCCCAACACAGATACGCAGTATTTT. Translating it yields CASSSNRGPNTDTQYF.